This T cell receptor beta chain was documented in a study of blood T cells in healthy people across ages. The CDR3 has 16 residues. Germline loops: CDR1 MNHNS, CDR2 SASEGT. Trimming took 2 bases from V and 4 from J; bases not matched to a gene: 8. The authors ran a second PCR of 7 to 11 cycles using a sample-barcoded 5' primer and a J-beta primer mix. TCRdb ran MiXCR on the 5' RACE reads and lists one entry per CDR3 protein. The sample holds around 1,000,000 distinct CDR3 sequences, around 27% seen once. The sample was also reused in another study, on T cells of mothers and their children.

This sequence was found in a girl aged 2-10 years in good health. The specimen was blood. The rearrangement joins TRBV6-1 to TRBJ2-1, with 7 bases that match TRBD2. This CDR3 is CASSERDYLRYNEQFF. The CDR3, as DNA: TGTGCCAGCAGTGAAAGGGACTACCTGAGGTACAATGAGCAGTTCTTC.